This passage covers 12 T cell receptor beta chains from one sample sequenced in a study of patients and donors after allogeneic stem cell transplantation. TCRdb processed the RT-PCR reads anew with MiXCR; each CDR3 protein has one entry. The sample holds about 150,000 distinct CDR3 sequences, over 30% seen once. Source material: blood, either unsorted or a sorted T cell fraction (not recorded which). The receptors originated from a human donor who was either an allogeneic HSCT recipient or a stem cell or donor lymphocyte infusion donor (not recorded which). It is not recorded whose cells these are; they may come from a transplant donor.

This clonotype came up a few times. The chain uses TRBV28 and TRBJ1-4; TRBD1 agrees at 7 bases. The CDR3 covers 15 residues. V shed 3 bases and J 7 bases; nucleotides not matched to a gene: 8. Germline CDR1 MDHEN, CDR2 SYDVKM. Here the CDR3 reads CASSLVQGGGEKLFF. As DNA, the CDR3 is TGTGCCAGCAGTTTGGTTCAAGGGGGCGGTGAAAAACTGTTTTTT.

This rearrangement joins TRBV10-3 to TRBJ1-1, with 8 bases aligning to TRBD1. V trimming: 10 bases; J trimming: 3 bases; junction bases outside the gene matches: 7. The CDR3 is 13 amino acids. Germline V gene data show CDR1 as ENHRY and CDR2 as SYGVKD. The CDR3 DNA follows: TGTGCCAACACCAGGGGGCCGGACACTGAAGCTTTCTTT. As protein: CANTRGPDTEAFF.

CDR3 amino acids: CASSNYEAFF. CDR3 bases: TGTGCCAGCAGTAATTATGAAGCTTTCTTT. The chain uses TRBV12-3 or TRBV12-4 and TRBJ1-1, with D unresolved. V was trimmed by 5 bases and J by 7 bases, leaving 5 bases between them. The CDR3 spans 10 residues.

This sequence joins TRBV20-1 and TRBJ1-2; possibly TRBD1 for D (5 bases). In germline, CDR1 is DFQATT, CDR2 SNEGSKA (reference sequence). This CDR3 is 13 amino acids long. Trimming took off 0 bases at V and 8 bases at J, with 13 bases between the two ends. CDR3 sequence reads: CSARDGGLGGYTF. The DNA of the CDR3 is TGCAGTGCTAGAGATGGGGGACTAGGCGGCTACACCTTC.

This clonotype was detected a few times. The chain joins TRBV9 to TRBJ1-1; 10 bases map to TRBD1. Germline V gene lookup returns CDR1 SGDLS and CDR2 YYNGEE. The V gene end was trimmed by 3 bases and the J gene end by 7 bases; junction bases not matched to a gene: 6. The CDR3 covers 14 residues. CDR3 nucleotides: TGTGCCAGCAGCGAGAGGACAGGGGGAATTGAAGCTTTCTTT. Translation: CASSERTGGIEAFF.

V is TRBV29-1 and J is TRBJ2-5; possible D gene TRBD2, 5 bases. The germline CDR1 and CDR2 sequences are SQVTM and ANQGSEA. The CDR3 has 12 amino acids. V was trimmed by 2 bases and J by 2 bases, leaving 6 bases between them. The CDR3 is CSVERGQETQYF. CDR3 DNA: TGCAGCGTTGAACGGGGACAAGAGACCCAGTACTTC.

The chain uses TRBV9 and TRBJ1-6, with 8 positions matching TRBD1. V was clipped by 0 bases and J by 7 bases; unmatched bases: 3. The CDR3 has 15 amino acids. Germline CDR1 is SGDLS and CDR2 is YYNGEE. CDR3 loop: CASSVEGQGNSPLHF. The CDR3 DNA follows: TGTGCCAGCAGCGTAGAAGGACAGGGAAATTCACCCCTCCACTTT. Drawing the rest from reference TRBV9 and TRBJ1-6, the complete variable domain is DSGVTQTPKHLITATGQRVTLRCSPRSGDLSVYWYQQSLDQGLQFLIQYYNGEERAKGNILERFSAQQFPDLHSELNLSSLELGDSALYFCASSVEGQGNSPLHFGNGTRLTVT.

In this sample, this clonotype turned up a few times. The CDR3 is CASSLYGGPTNYGYTF. CDR3 bases: TGTGCCAGCAGTTTATATGGGGGCCCTACTAACTATGGCTACACCTTC. This sequence joins TRBV12-3 or TRBV12-4 and TRBJ1-2; weak D call: TRBD1 (6 bases). CDR3 length equals 16 residues. V shed 2 bases and J shed 0 bases, with 13 bases lying between them.

V and J are TRBV12-3 or TRBV12-4 and TRBJ1-5; 7 bases fit TRBD1. The CDR3 sequence is 14 residues long. The J segment lost 5 bases and the V segment lost 6 bases, leaving 7 bases of the junction unmatched. DNA for the CDR3: TGTGCCAGCAGCCCTGGGACAGACTATCAGCCCCAGCATTTT. Its protein product is CASSPGTDYQPQHF.

This clonotype was observed a few times. The V call is TRBV10-3, the J call TRBJ1-1; 8 bases align to TRBD1. The germline V gene encodes CDR1 ENHRY and CDR2 SYGVKD. With V trimmed by 4 bases and J by 4 bases, 5 bases remained unmatched. The CDR3 has 14 amino acids. The CDR3 DNA is TGTGCCATCAGTGCGGACAGGGAGGGCACTGAAGCTTTCTTT. As protein: CAISADREGTEAFF.

The chain carries TRBV10-3 and TRBJ1-6, with TRBD1 identical over 7 bases. The V gene's germline CDR1 is ENHRY and CDR2 SYGVKD. The CDR3 contains 14 residues. With 6 bases clipped from V and 7 bases from J, the junction kept 6 bases outside the gene matches. The CDR3 loop is CAISNRGGNSPLHF. CDR3 nucleotide sequence: TGTGCCATCAGCAACAGGGGCGGGAATTCACCCCTCCACTTT.

This clonotype was found a few times. This rearrangement joins TRBV29-1 to TRBJ2-5; D could derive from TRBD1 or TRBD2 (6 bases each). Germline V gives CDR1 SQVTM, CDR2 ANQGSEA. CDR3 length equals 13 residues. Trimming cost V 7 bases and J 1 base, with 13 bases left between them. CDR3 DNA sequence: TGCAGCGCCCACAGGGACTCCCAAGAGACCCAGTACTTC. Residues: CSAHRDSQETQYF.